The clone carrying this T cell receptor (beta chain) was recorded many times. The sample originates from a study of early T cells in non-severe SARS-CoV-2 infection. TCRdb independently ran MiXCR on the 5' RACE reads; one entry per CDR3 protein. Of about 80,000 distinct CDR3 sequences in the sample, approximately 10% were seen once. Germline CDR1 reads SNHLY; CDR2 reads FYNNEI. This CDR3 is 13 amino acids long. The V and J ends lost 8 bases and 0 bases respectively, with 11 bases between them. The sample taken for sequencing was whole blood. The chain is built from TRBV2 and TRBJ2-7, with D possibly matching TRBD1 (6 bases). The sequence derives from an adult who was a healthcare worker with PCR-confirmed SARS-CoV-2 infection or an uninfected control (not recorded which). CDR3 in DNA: TGTGCCAGCGGTGGGACATTCTCCTACGAGCAGTACTTC. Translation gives CASGGTFSYEQYF.